The subject of this entry is one T cell receptor (beta chain). Then a second PCR, running roughly 6 to 12 cycles, was carried out with a sample-barcoded 5' primer and a J-beta primer mix. MiXCR, applied by TCRdb to the 5' RACE reads, yields one record per CDR3 protein. This sample has 800,000 to 1,000,000 distinct CDR3 sequences, with roughly 43% found just once. The entry originates in a study of blood T cells in healthy people across ages. V shed 5 bases, J shed 2 bases, and the junction held 5 bases outside the gene matches. This CDR3 contains 15 residues. Germline V CDR1 and CDR2: SGHTA, FQGNSA. The specimen sequenced was blood. The receptor was isolated from a man in his thirties or forties in good health. The rearrangement uses TRBV7-2 and TRBJ1-5, with 8 bases matching TRBD1. CDR3 in amino acids: CASSIQGVGNQPQHF. DNA of the CDR3: TGTGCCAGCAGCATACAGGGGGTGGGCAATCAGCCCCAGCATTTT.